This is a list of T cell receptor beta chains from one sample in a study of T cell responses to AZD1222 COVID-19 vaccine. Sequencing used immunoSEQ multiplex PCR; TCRdb keeps in-frame clones, though not all of them. Of about 160,000 clones in the sample, around 89% are singletons; the top ten hold approximately 4.5%. Material: peripheral blood, obtained 28 days after the second AZD1222 dose. These receptors originate from an adult who received the AZD1222 COVID-19 vaccine. Both conserved end residues are part of each CDR3. A D gene is named only where the DNA matches it firmly. Some rows have no size entry. The others give once, few or many, or a class for an expanded clone.

NA,TRBV3-1/TRBV3-2,TRBJ2-7,NA,CASSHGSTSREQYF,TGTGCCAGCAGCCACGGATCAACATCTCGCGAGCAGTACTTC
NA,TRBV18,TRBJ2-7,NA,CASSPQGTIYEQYF,TGTGCCAGCTCACCACAGGGGACGATCTACGAGCAGTACTTC
NA,TRBV6-5,TRBJ1-3,NA,CASRPMSPGNTIYF,TGTGCCAGCAGACCCATGTCCCCTGGAAACACCATATATTTT
NA,TRBV4-2,TRBJ2-3,NA,CASSQDFQADTQYF,TGTGCCAGCAGCCAAGATTTTCAAGCAGATACGCAGTATTTT
NA,TRBV27,TRBJ1-1,NA,CATSIPGRSTEAFF,TGTGCCACTTCGATACCAGGGAGGAGCACTGAAGCTTTCTTT
NA,TRBV5-1,TRBJ2-2,NA,CASSRGPNEPGELFF,TGCGCCAGCAGCCGGGGACCGAACGAACCCGGGGAGCTGTTTTTT
TRBD2,TRBV28,TRBJ2-3,NA,CATVASGDLTDTQYF,TGTGCAACCGTGGCTAGCGGGGACCTCACAGATACGCAGTATTTT
NA,TRBV13,TRBJ2-1,NA,CASSLTGLLTVERGDRDEQFF,TGTGCCAGCAGCTTGACCGGCCTCTTGACAGTTGAGCGGGGGGACAGGGATGAGCAGTTCTTC
TRBD1,TRBV27,TRBJ1-2,NA,CASSSDRGRGYTF,TGTGCCAGCAGTTCTGATAGGGGGCGAGGCTACACCTTC
NA,TRBV19,TRBJ1-5,medium-sized,CASSVIGNQPQHF,TGTGCCAGTAGTGTTATCGGTAATCAGCCCCAGCATTTT
TRBD1,TRBV7-2,TRBJ2-7,NA,CASSSTGGSEGEQYF,TGTGCCAGCAGCTCGACAGGGGGATCCGAGGGTGAGCAGTACTTC
NA,TRBV5-1,TRBJ1-1,once,CASSSGRLNTEAFF,TGCGCCAGCAGCTCGGGACGGCTGAACACTGAAGCTTTCTTT
NA,TRBV25-1,TRBJ1-3,NA,CASGQMGNTIYF,TGTGCCAGCGGACAGATGGGAAACACCATATATTTT
NA,TRBV11-2,TRBJ2-7,NA,CASSLVGGPSSYEQYF,TGTGCCAGCAGCTTAGTAGGGGGGCCTAGCTCCTACGAGCAGTACTTC
NA,TRBV5-1,TRBJ1-4,NA,CASSLLPTGSNEKLFF,TGCGCCAGCAGCTTGCTTCCTACAGGAAGTAATGAAAAACTGTTTTTT
TRBD2,TRBV7-8,TRBJ2-1,NA,CASTQLAGGKQFF,TGTGCCAGCACCCAACTAGCGGGCGGGAAGCAGTTCTTC
NA,TRBV6-5,TRBJ2-7,NA,CASSLLTGGPNEQYF,TGTGCCAGCAGCTTACTTACCGGGGGGCCTAACGAGCAGTACTTC
NA,TRBV7-6,TRBJ1-1,few,CASSSGQWGTEAFF,TGTGCCAGCAGCTCCGGACAGTGGGGCACTGAAGCTTTCTTT
TRBD1,TRBV18,TRBJ2-2,NA,CASSLRRTGPNTGELFF,TGTGCCAGCTCACTACGACGGACAGGGCCGAACACCGGGGAGCTGTTTTTT
NA,TRBV5-5,TRBJ1-6,NA,CASSLQSSYNSPLHF,TGTGCCAGCAGCTTGCAGAGCTCCTATAATTCACCCCTCCACTTT
NA,TRBV4-1,TRBJ2-1,once,CASSQDAGNNEQFF,TGCGCCAGCAGCCAAGATGCAGGGAACAATGAGCAGTTCTTC
NA,TRBV27,TRBJ2-7,NA,CASSFMKGITYEQYF,TGTGCCAGCAGTTTCATGAAAGGGATCACCTACGAGCAGTACTTC
TRBD1,TRBV30,TRBJ2-3,NA,CAWASKGQGRADTQYF,TGTGCCTGGGCCTCTAAAGGACAGGGAAGGGCAGATACGCAGTATTTT
TRBD2,TRBV6-5,TRBJ2-3,NA,CASNPSGGSTDTQYF,TGTGCCAGCAACCCCTCGGGGGGTAGCACAGATACGCAGTATTTT
NA,TRBV7-9,TRBJ1-2,NA,CASSLAGYGYTF,TGTGCCAGCAGCTTAGCTGGCTATGGCTACACCTTC
NA,TRBV18,TRBJ1-2,NA,CASSPPPAYGYTF,TGTGCCAGCTCACCACCCCCTGCTTATGGCTACACCTTC
TRBD2,TRBV7-9,TRBJ2-3,NA,CASSFSGGADTQYF,TGTGCCAGCAGCTTCAGCGGGGGCGCAGATACGCAGTATTTT
NA,TRBV11-3,TRBJ2-7,NA,CASSLGISYEQYF,TGTGCCAGCAGCTTAGGAATCTCCTACGAGCAGTACTTC
NA,TRBV7-9,TRBJ1-1,NA,CASSLEGGAAFF,TGTGCCAGCAGCTTAGAAGGAGGGGCGGCTTTCTTT
NA,TRBV4-2,TRBJ1-2,NA,CASSHTPDYGYTF,TGTGCCAGCAGCCACACCCCGGACTATGGCTACACCTTC
TRBD1,TRBV6-6,TRBJ1-5,NA,CASSPGQGRGPQHF,TGTGCCAGCAGCCCGGGACAGGGACGGGGGCCCCAGCATTTT
NA,TRBV29-1,TRBJ1-2,NA,CSVPAQEAGGYTF,TGCAGCGTACCGGCCCAAGAAGCAGGGGGCTACACCTTC
NA,TRBV27,TRBJ1-5,NA,CASSEDNSNQPQHF,TGTGCCAGCAGTGAAGATAATAGCAATCAGCCCCAGCATTTT
TRBD1,TRBV7-3,TRBJ2-7,NA,CASREPGQLKEQYF,TGTGCCAGCAGGGAGCCGGGACAGCTAAAGGAGCAGTACTTC
TRBD1,TRBV6-1,TRBJ1-2,NA,CASSDKTGAPRDGYTF,TGTGCCAGCAGTGATAAAACAGGGGCCCCTCGGGATGGCTACACCTTC
NA,TRBV27,TRBJ2-6,NA,CASNLNSGANVLTF,TGTGCCAGCAATCTTAACTCTGGGGCCAACGTCCTGACTTTC
NA,TRBV7-2,TRBJ1-1,NA,CASSLDSRQGSTEAFF,TGTGCCAGCAGCTTAGATTCCCGGCAGGGTTCCACTGAAGCTTTCTTT
TRBD1,TRBV5-4,TRBJ1-4,few,CASSPDRVGEKLFF,TGTGCCAGCAGCCCTGACAGGGTAGGAGAAAAACTGTTTTTT
NA,TRBV7-9,TRBJ2-5,NA,CATAIKSQETQYF,TGTGCCACCGCCATAAAGAGCCAAGAGACCCAGTACTTC
NA,TRBV18,TRBJ2-5,NA,CASSPPSGSETQYF,TGTGCCAGCTCACCACCATCAGGGTCAGAGACCCAGTACTTC
NA,TRBV7-2,TRBJ1-5,NA,CASSLVGARVGQPQHF,TGTGCCAGCAGCTTAGTTGGGGCCCGCGTAGGGCAGCCCCAGCATTTT
TRBD1,TRBV9,TRBJ2-1,NA,CASSVDLWGAGGKYNEQFF,TGTGCCAGCAGCGTAGATCTCTGGGGGGCAGGGGGCAAGTACAATGAGCAGTTCTTC
NA,TRBV14,TRBJ2-1,NA,CASSQVGRVKNEQFF,TGTGCCAGCAGCCAAGTTGGTCGGGTCAAGAATGAGCAGTTCTTC
TRBD2,TRBV13,TRBJ2-1,NA,CASSTSGGGNEQFF,TGTGCCAGCAGCACTAGCGGGGGAGGGAATGAGCAGTTCTTC
NA,TRBV2,TRBJ1-2,NA,CASSVSRDGGYTF,TGTGCCAGCAGTGTGAGCAGGGATGGGGGCTACACCTTC
NA,TRBV18,TRBJ1-1,NA,CASSPVGPGEAFF,TGTGCCAGCTCACCAGTGGGACCTGGTGAAGCTTTCTTT
TRBD2,TRBV6-1,TRBJ2-5,NA,CASSEREWETQYF,TGTGCCAGCAGTGAGCGGGAGTGGGAGACCCAGTACTTC
NA,TRBV6-5,TRBJ1-6,NA,CASRQADSPLHF,TGTGCCAGCAGGCAGGCCGACTCACCCCTCCACTTT
NA,TRBV5-6,TRBJ1-2,once,CASSLLKHVDGYTF,TGTGCCAGCAGCTTGTTAAAACACGTGGATGGCTACACCTTC
NA,TRBV12-3/TRBV12-4,TRBJ1-2,few,CASRGAGFEYTF,TGTGCCTCTCGGGGGGCCGGCTTCGAGTACACCTTC
NA,TRBV10-1,TRBJ2-7,NA,CAPGKGVGEQYF,TGCGCCCCAGGAAAGGGTGTGGGGGAGCAGTACTTC
NA,TRBV18,TRBJ2-3,once,CASSPPTGGGTDTQYF,TGTGCCAGCTCACCACCTACGGGGGGCGGCACAGATACGCAGTATTTT
NA,TRBV15,TRBJ2-6,NA,CATGPGANVLTF,TGTGCCACCGGACCAGGGGCCAACGTCCTGACTTTC
TRBD1,TRBV29-1,TRBJ1-4,NA,CSGRGRGQEKLFF,TGCAGCGGGCGTGGCAGGGGGCAGGAAAAACTGTTTTTT
NA,TRBV10-3,TRBJ1-2,NA,CAISESGTANYGYTF,TGTGCCATCAGTGAGTCCGGGACGGCGAACTATGGCTACACCTTC
NA,TRBV6-5,TRBJ1-2,once,CASSPSTGNYGYTF,TGTGCCAGCAGTCCATCGACAGGAAACTATGGCTACACCTTC